Given below is one TCR beta chain in context. The antigen is undetermined. This sample was taken from a study of Ad26.COV2.S vaccination and SARS-CoV-2 variants. At the level of the study: Dosing was one shot or two shots 56 days apart.

Study results and caveats: Responses of T cells in total may have been underestimated by the TCR breadth and depth analyses.

Only in-frame clones appear in the TCRdb table, and some are missing; sequencing was by immunoSEQ multiplex PCR. Here the sample spans about 350,000 clones, around 89% being singletons. Treatment indicated: some 20 received Ad26.COV2.S at low or high dose, single or two shots; about five received placebo; per-sample allocation not given. The samples date from day 63 after the first vaccine or placebo injection. In the vaccine, an Ad26 vector expressed the SARS-CoV-2 spike of the Wuhan strain. Germline CDR1 MNHNY, CDR2 SVGAGI (reference sequence). The length of the CDR3 is 13 residues. The V end lost 4 bases, the J end lost 1 base, and 7 bases lay between the germline ends.

The sequence came from a person between 18 and 60 years old who received the Ad26.COV2.S COVID-19 vaccine or a placebo. The V gene is TRBV6-6, the J gene TRBJ1-1, with no clear D. Here the sequenced sample was peripheral blood, taken in a trial of Ad26.COV2.S vaccine versus placebo. The CDR3: CASSFSENTEAFF. The CDR3 coding sequence is TGTGCCAGCAGTTTTTCCGAGAACACTGAAGCTTTCTTT.